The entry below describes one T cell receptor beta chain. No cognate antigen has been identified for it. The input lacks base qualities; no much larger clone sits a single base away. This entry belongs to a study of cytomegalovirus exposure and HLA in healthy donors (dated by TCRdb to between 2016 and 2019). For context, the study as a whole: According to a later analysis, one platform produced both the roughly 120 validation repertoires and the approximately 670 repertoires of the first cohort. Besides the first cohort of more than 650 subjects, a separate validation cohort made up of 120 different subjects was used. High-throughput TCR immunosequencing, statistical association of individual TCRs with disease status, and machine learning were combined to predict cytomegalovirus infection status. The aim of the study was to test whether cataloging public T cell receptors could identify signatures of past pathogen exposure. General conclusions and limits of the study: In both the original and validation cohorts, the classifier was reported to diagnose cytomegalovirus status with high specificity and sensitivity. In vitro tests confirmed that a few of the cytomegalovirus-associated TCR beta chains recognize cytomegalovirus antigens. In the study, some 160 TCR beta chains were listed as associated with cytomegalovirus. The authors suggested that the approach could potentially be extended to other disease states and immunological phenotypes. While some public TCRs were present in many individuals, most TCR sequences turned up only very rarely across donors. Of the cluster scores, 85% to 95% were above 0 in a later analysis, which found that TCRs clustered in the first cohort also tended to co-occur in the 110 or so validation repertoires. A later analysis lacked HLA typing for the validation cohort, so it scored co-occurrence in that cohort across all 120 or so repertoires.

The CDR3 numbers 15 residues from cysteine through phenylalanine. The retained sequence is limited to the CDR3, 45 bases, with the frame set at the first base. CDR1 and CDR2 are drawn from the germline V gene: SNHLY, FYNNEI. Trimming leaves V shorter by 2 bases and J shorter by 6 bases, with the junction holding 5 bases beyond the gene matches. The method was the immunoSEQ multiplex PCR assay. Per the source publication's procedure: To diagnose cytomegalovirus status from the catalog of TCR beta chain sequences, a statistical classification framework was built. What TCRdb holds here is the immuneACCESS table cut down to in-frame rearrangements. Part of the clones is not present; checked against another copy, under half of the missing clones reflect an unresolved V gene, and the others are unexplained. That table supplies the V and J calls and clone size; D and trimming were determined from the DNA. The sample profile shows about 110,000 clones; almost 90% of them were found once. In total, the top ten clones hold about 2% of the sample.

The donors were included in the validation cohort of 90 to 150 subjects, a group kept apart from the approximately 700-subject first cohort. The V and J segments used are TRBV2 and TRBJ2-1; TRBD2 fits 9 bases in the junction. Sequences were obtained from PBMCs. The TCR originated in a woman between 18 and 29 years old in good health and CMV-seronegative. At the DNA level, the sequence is TGTGCCAGCAGTGAAAGGGCGGGAGGGGTCAATGAGCAGTTCTTC. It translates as CASSERAGGVNEQFF.